The rows below give T cell receptor beta chains drawn from one sample of a study of T cell repertoires in ileal Crohn's disease. Sequencing used immunoSEQ multiplex PCR; TCRdb keeps in-frame clones, though not all of them. The table lists 12,000 or so clones, 65% to 80% of them singletons. The sequenced sample consisted of ileal tissue. The receptors stem from an adult with Crohn's disease. Both conserved end residues are part of each CDR3. D genes are given only for firm matches. Clone size is not always given. Where it is, it says once, few, many or a class for expanded clones.

once TRBD2 TRBJ2-3 TRBV5-6 17 TGTGCCAGCAGCCCGATAGCGGGGGCACCTAGCACAGATACGCAGTATTTT CASSPIAGAPSTDTQYF
NA NA TRBJ1-1 TRBV5-4 13 TGTGCCAGCAGCTTTGGGGGGAACACTGAAGCTTTCTTT CASSFGGNTEAFF
NA TRBD2 TRBJ2-2 TRBV29-1 16 TGCAGCGTTGGTCGGAGCGGGACTATAAACACCGGGGAGCTGTTTTTT CSVGRSGTINTGELFF
NA NA TRBJ2-1 TRBV27 19 TGTGCCAGCAGTTTAAAGGTAGGGTCGGGGCTGAAAATCTACAATGAGCAGTTCTTC CASSLKVGSGLKIYNEQFF
NA NA TRBJ2-7 TRBV5-6 15 TGTGCCAGCAGCTCGAAGGGGGATTGGTACTACGAGCAGTACTTC CASSSKGDWYYEQYF
NA NA TRBJ2-1 TRBV2 13 TGTGCCAGCAGCGGACAGAGTGTCAATGAGCAGTTCTTC CASSGQSVNEQFF
NA NA TRBJ2-3 TRBV9 14 TGTGCCAGCAGGCGGGGAATTAGCACAGATACGCAGTATTTT CASRRGISTDTQYF
few NA TRBJ2-3 TRBV19 13 TGTGCCAGTAGTATAAAGACCAGGGATACGCAGTATTTT CASSIKTRDTQYF
few NA TRBJ2-7 TRBV5-8 15 TGTGCCAGCACGTTACAGGGTAGCCTTCCCTACGAGCAGTACTTC CASTLQGSLPYEQYF
medium-sized TRBD1 TRBJ1-4 TRBV7-9 15 TGTGCCAGCAGCTCCGGACAGGGTGGAGATGAAAAACTGTTTTTT CASSSGQGGDEKLFF
NA TRBD2 TRBJ2-1 TRBV5-4 15 TGTGCCAGCAGCCTAACTAGCGGGGGGGCCTATGAGCAGTTCTTC CASSLTSGGAYEQFF
NA NA TRBJ2-5 TRBV5-6 14 TGTGCCAGCAGCTTGGGGCTAGCAGGAAAGACCCAGTACTTC CASSLGLAGKTQYF
NA NA TRBJ2-3 TRBV6-5 14 TGTGCCAGCAGTCCCCGCGGGGCGGGGGATACGCAGTATTTT CASSPRGAGDTQYF
NA TRBD1 TRBJ2-5 TRBV6-6 14 TGTGCCAGCTTTTGGACAGGGGACCAAGAGACCCAGTACTTC CASFWTGDQETQYF
few TRBD2 TRBJ2-5 TRBV19 18 TGTGCCAGTAGTATGATTAGAGGGGCCGGCGGGAGGCAAGAGACCCAGTACTTC CASSMIRGAGGRQETQYF
NA NA TRBJ1-2 TRBV5-1 13 TGTGCCAGCAGCCCAATAGGGATCTATGGCTACACCTTC CASSPIGIYGYTF
NA TRBD1 TRBJ1-1 TRBV7-9 15 TGTGCCAGCAGCTCAGGGGGCCCCAAGGGAACTGAAGCTTTCTTT CASSSGGPKGTEAFF
NA NA TRBJ1-2 TRBV19 13 TGTGCCAGTAGTTGGAACCAAAACTATGGCTACACCTTC CASSWNQNYGYTF
NA NA TRBJ1-2 TRBV30 12 TGTGCCTGGGAGACGGAGGACTATGGCTACACCTTC CAWETEDYGYTF
few NA TRBJ1-1 TRBV11-2 13 TGTGCCAGCAGCTTAAAAGTGGGGACTGAAGCTTTCTTT CASSLKVGTEAFF
once TRBD1 TRBJ2-2 TRBV7-7 15 TGTGCCAGCAGTCTTAAGACAGGGGGGACCGGGGAGCTGTTTTTT CASSLKTGGTGELFF
NA TRBD1 TRBJ1-1 TRBV5-4 14 TGTGCCAGCAGCACCTCGGGACAGTTAAGCGGGGCTTTCTTT CASSTSGQLSGAFF
NA NA TRBJ1-5 TRBV4-1 16 TGCGCCAGCAGCCAAGACACGGCGTATAGCAATCAGCCCCAGCATTTT CASSQDTAYSNQPQHF
once NA TRBJ2-7 TRBV27 16 TGTGCCAGCAGTCCAGATGTCAGCGTAAGCTCCTACGAGCAGTACTTC CASSPDVSVSSYEQYF
few NA TRBJ2-2 TRBV7-8 17 TGTGCCAGCAGCTTAGAAACGAGTGGGGCGAACACCGGGGAGCTGTTTTTT CASSLETSGANTGELFF
NA TRBD1 TRBJ2-3 TRBV6-4 14 TGTGCCAGCAGTGACGGACAGGGGGCAGATACGCAGTATTTT CASSDGQGADTQYF
NA TRBD1 TRBJ2-4 TRBV9 16 TGTGCCAGCAGCACCGGGACAGGGATTAGCCAAAACATTCAGTACTTC CASSTGTGISQNIQYF
NA NA TRBJ2-3 TRBV7-9 15 TGTGCCAGCAGCTTTAGAAGGGGCATCGGAGATACGCAGTATTTT CASSFRRGIGDTQYF
NA NA TRBJ2-7 TRBV7-2 15 TGTGCCAGCAGCTTAGAAGCAGGGGACTTATACGAGCAGTACTTC CASSLEAGDLYEQYF